One sample yielded the 24 T cell receptor beta chains listed below, sequenced in a study of blood T cell repertoires in COVID-19. Using immunoSEQ multiplex PCR, the repertoire was profiled, and TCRdb retains in-frame clones only, with some absent. The sample holds 350,000 to 450,000 clones, roughly 90% seen once. The material sequenced was peripheral blood. All receptors come from a woman in her thirties or forties with COVID-19, enrolled during active disease.

This clone came up once. The rearrangement joins TRBV21-1 to TRBJ2-3; the DNA was not used to check the table's D call, TRBD2. TRBV21-1 represents a pseudogene. The CDR3 is made up of 17 amino acids. Here the CDR3 reads CASSKRLAGFLIDTQYF. For the CDR3, the DNA is TGTGCCAGCAGCAAAAGACTAGCGGGGTTTCTAATAGATACGCAGTATTTT.

This clone occurred a few times. V is TRBV5-4 and J is TRBJ1-4, with unresolved D. V was trimmed by 6 bases and J by 5 bases, leaving 11 bases between them. Per the germline V gene, CDR1 is SGHNT and CDR2 is YYREEE (reference sequence). This CDR3 has 13 amino acids. CDR3 in DNA: TGTGCCAGCACCCAGGAACGGAATGAAAAACTGTTTTTT. It translates to CASTQERNEKLFF.

The chain couples TRBV4-3 to TRBJ1-1, with TRBD1 matching 10 bases. This CDR3 spans 15 amino acids. V shed 0 bases and J 3 bases; nucleotides not matched to a gene: 1. Germline values: CDR1 LGHNA, CDR2 YSLEER. Written as DNA, the CDR3 is TGCGCCAGCAGCCAAGACGGACAGGGGGACACTGAAGCTTTCTTT. It encodes CASSQDGQGDTEAFF.

This sequence joins TRBV6-5 and TRBJ1-1, with no clear D. The CDR3 spans 12 residues. Germline values: CDR1 MNHEY, CDR2 SVGAGI. V lost 7 bases to trimming and J lost 3 bases, with 9 bases between them. CDR3 bases: TGTGCCAGCATCGGAGCATACACTGAAGCTTTCTTT. This gives the protein CASIGAYTEAFF.

The V gene is TRBV5-1, the J gene TRBJ1-6; D is perhaps TRBD1 (6 bases). The germline V and J ends were trimmed by 5 bases and 7 bases, with 7 bases remaining between them. The CDR3 consists of 12 residues. Per germline, CDR1 SGHRS and CDR2 YFSETQ. CDR3 sequence: CASRGGNSPLHF. The CDR3 bases are TGCGCCAGCAGAGGGGGAAATTCACCCCTCCACTTT.

The chain links TRBV6-5 to TRBJ1-2, with no clear D. The germline V gene encodes CDR1 MNHEY and CDR2 SVGAGI. This CDR3 region has 13 residues. V dropped 6 bases and J dropped 2 bases, with 10 bases sitting between them. The CDR3 bases are TGTGCCAGCAGCACGGGGAGAAACTATGGCTACACCTTC. Translating gives CASSTGRNYGYTF.

The gene calls are TRBV27 and TRBJ1-2; 7 bases agree with TRBD1. From germline, CDR1 is MNHEY and CDR2 SMNVEV (reference sequence). After removal of 5 bases from V and 2 bases from J, the junction contained 5 bases not matched to a gene. The CDR3 length is 14 residues. CDR3 coding DNA: TGTGCCAGCAGTCCAGGGGGTTGGAACTATGGCTACACCTTC. Its protein product is CASSPGGWNYGYTF.

The rearrangement joins TRBV11-2 to TRBJ1-1, with no clear D. The length of the CDR3 is 13 residues. The V and J ends lost 3 bases and 5 bases respectively, with 10 bases between them. CDR1 and CDR2 from the germline V gene are SGHAT and FQNNGV. CDR3 residues: CASSFGPPTEAFF. The CDR3 coding sequence is TGTGCCAGCAGCTTCGGTCCCCCGACTGAAGCTTTCTTT.

V usage is TRBV19 and J usage is TRBJ2-3; D not resolved. The germline gives CDR1 LNHDA, CDR2 SQIVND (reference sequence). V gave up 2 bases and J gave up 4 bases, with 7 bases separating them. CDR3 length equals 13 residues. The CDR3: CASSITMADTQYF. In DNA, the CDR3 is TGTGCCAGTAGTATAACTATGGCAGATACGCAGTATTTT.

V usage is TRBV5-1 and J usage is TRBJ2-5; D unclear. The CDR3 loop spans 14 amino acids. Trimming removed 1 base from V and 2 bases from J, with 9 bases in between. Germline V lookup: CDR1 SGHRS, CDR2 YFSETQ. The CDR3 is CASSLLYDQETQYF. The CDR3 coding sequence is TGCGCCAGCAGCTTGCTATACGATCAAGAGACCCAGTACTTC.

The rearrangement links TRBV7-2 to TRBJ2-2, with 11 bases identical to TRBD1. The CDR3 spans 14 residues. Unmatched junction bases numbered 1, after V lost 5 bases and J lost 5 bases. Looked up from germline, CDR1 is SGHTA and CDR2 is FQGNSA. The CDR3 DNA reads TGTGCCAGCAGCCGGGACAGGGGGACCGGGGAGCTGTTTTTT. Protein sequence: CASSRDRGTGELFF.

As concerns this clone: Other DNA sequences of this sample code for an identical CDR3. CDR3 in amino acids: CASSQPTGNYGYTF. The CDR3 bases are TGTGCCAGCAGCCAACCGACAGGGAACTATGGCTACACCTTC. The V call is TRBV3-1 (or the pseudogene TRBV3-2), the J call TRBJ1-2, with 7 nucleotides matching TRBD1. The length of the CDR3 is 14 residues. V lost 2 bases to trimming and J lost 2 bases; unmatched junction nucleotides: 2. The germline V gene encodes CDR1 LGHDT and CDR2 YNNKEL (reference sequence).

The V call is TRBV20-1, the J call TRBJ1-3; a possible D gene is TRBD1 (5 bases). Germline loops: CDR1 DFQATT, CDR2 SNEGSKA (reference sequence). The V end lost 3 bases, the J end lost 4 bases, and 7 bases lay between the germline ends. The CDR3 extends over 12 amino acids. DNA for the CDR3: TGCAGTGCTAGTACAGGCGGAAACACCATATATTTT. Protein product: CSASTGGNTIYF.

The chain is built from TRBV5-1 and TRBJ2-1, with 10 bases aligning to TRBD2. This CDR3 comprises 15 residues. Trimming took 4 bases from V and 4 from J; bases not matched to a gene: 5. Germline lookup yields CDR1 SGHRS and CDR2 YFSETQ. The CDR3 region has the DNA TGCGCCAGCAGCATCAGGACTAGCGGTTACAATGAGCAGTTCTTC. Its protein product is CASSIRTSGYNEQFF.

The V call is TRBV27, the J call TRBJ1-1; D unclear. Germline CDR1 and CDR2: MNHEY and SMNVEV (reference sequence). V lost 2 bases to trimming and J lost 11 bases, with 18 bases between them. CDR3 size: 14 residues. The CDR3 bases are TGTGCCAGCAGTTTAAGCGCATGGACCGGAGGCGCTTTCTTT. As protein: CASSLSAWTGGAFF.

V and J are TRBV3-1 (or the pseudogene TRBV3-2) and TRBJ1-4, with 10 nucleotides matching TRBD1. The CDR3 covers 14 residues. Unmatched junction bases numbered 6, after V lost 4 bases and J lost 10 bases. Germline V gene sequence: CDR1 LGHDT, CDR2 YNNKEL (reference sequence). The CDR3 coding sequence is TGTGCCAGCAGCCCAGGACAGGGGGGTGTAAAACTGTTTTTT. This gives the protein CASSPGQGGVKLFF.

The genes are TRBV2 and TRBJ2-7; 14 nucleotides match TRBD2. CDR1 is SNHLY, CDR2 FYNNEI, per germline. CDR3 length equals 16 residues. The V gene end was trimmed by 6 bases and the J gene end by 3 bases; junction bases not matched to a gene: 7. The CDR3: CASSLGLAGVIYEQYF. The CDR3 bases are TGTGCCAGCAGCCTGGGACTAGCGGGAGTTATCTACGAGCAGTACTTC.

This clone was detected a few times. The rearrangement links TRBV3-1 (or the pseudogene TRBV3-2) to TRBJ1-1; 8 bases agree with TRBD1. The length of the CDR3 is 19 residues. V gave up 0 bases and J gave up 1 base; unmatched junction bases: 13. In germline, CDR1 is LGHDT, CDR2 YNNKEL (reference sequence). Written as DNA, the CDR3 is TGTGCCAGCAGCCAAGATCAGGGGAGGCCAGGGGGCACGAACACTGAAGCTTTCTTT. This codes for CASSQDQGRPGGTNTEAFF.

The chain uses TRBV6-5 and TRBJ1-2, with 8 bases identical to TRBD1. The germline gives CDR1 MNHEY, CDR2 SVGAGI. J lost 0 bases, V lost 10 bases, and 10 bases had no gene match. The CDR3 length is 15 residues. CDR3 protein: CATSTGDLPNYGYTF. The CDR3 DNA is TGTGCCACCTCGACAGGGGATCTACCTAACTATGGCTACACCTTC.

This clone was counted only a few times. The rearrangement joins TRBV9 to TRBJ1-1; D remains unclear. The germline V gene encodes CDR1 SGDLS and CDR2 YYNGEE. Trimming stripped 4 bases from V and 1 base from J, with 5 bases between. This CDR3 region has 12 residues. The CDR3 protein is CASSPWNTEAFF. CDR3 coding DNA: TGTGCCAGCAGCCCCTGGAACACTGAAGCTTTCTTT.

In its sample, this clone was seen a few times. The genes are TRBV6-5 and TRBJ1-2, with TRBD1 as a possible D gene (6 bases). Between the trimmed V and J ends, which lost 6 bases and 2 bases, there was a span of 13 bases. The CDR3 runs 14 residues. Germline CDR1 and CDR2: MNHEY and SVGAGI. The CDR3 DNA is TGTGCCAGCAGGCCATCGACAGGAAACTATGGCTACACCTTC. It encodes CASRPSTGNYGYTF.

The chain is built from TRBV30 and TRBJ1-2, with D unclear. Germline V CDR1 and CDR2: GTSNPN, SVGIG (reference sequence). The CDR3 totals 13 residues. Trimming pared 2 bases from V and 7 bases from J, leaving 14 bases between. The CDR3 sequence: CAWSPPEGPGYTF. DNA for the CDR3: TGTGCCTGGAGTCCTCCAGAGGGTCCTGGCTACACCTTC.

J is TRBJ1-4 and V is TRBV7-2, with 8 bases lining up with TRBD1. CDR1 is SGHTA and CDR2 is FQGNSA in the germline V gene. V shed 5 bases, J shed 7 bases, and the junction held 6 bases outside the gene matches. This CDR3 region has 14 residues. This CDR3 reads CASSPGQGGEKLFF. The CDR3, as DNA: TGTGCCAGCAGCCCAGGACAGGGAGGTGAAAAACTGTTTTTT.

V usage is TRBV19 and J usage is TRBJ1-6; D is perhaps TRBD1 (5 bases). Looked up from germline, CDR1 is LNHDA and CDR2 is SQIVND (reference sequence). This CDR3 spans 17 amino acids. V was pared by 3 bases and J by 6 bases, with 18 bases between. The CDR3 is CASSMGDRGMVNSPLHF. The CDR3 DNA is TGTGCCAGTAGTATGGGAGACCGGGGGATGGTTAATTCACCCCTCCACTTT.